The TCR beta chain described here comes from a study of OX40 agonist ivuxolimab in advanced cancers. Details on this clone: Its specificity is unknown.

Only in-frame clones appear in the TCRdb table, and some are missing; sequencing was by immunoSEQ multiplex PCR. The table includes approximately 90,000 clones, more than 70% detected once. Study observations and caveats: More expanded clones were seen, on average, in CD8+ T cells than in CD4+. Several nonresponders also turned out to have low normalized T-cell clonal expansion. The CD4+ and CD8+ T cells in the blood had expanded clonally by week 6 at 0.1 to 3.0 mg/kg.

The CDR3 has 13 residues. V lost 2 bases and J lost 0, with 5 bases in between. The germline CDR1 and CDR2 sequences are SGHTA and FQGNSA. The gene calls are TRBV7-2 and TRBJ2-7; D gene unclear. The source was CD4+ or CD8+ T cells sorted from blood, collected in a trial of the OX40 agonist ivuxolimab. The sequence came from an adult with an advanced solid tumor such as melanoma, head and neck, liver or kidney cancer. The CDR3: CASSLTSSYEQYF. CDR3 nucleotides: TGTGCCAGCAGCTTAACCAGCTCCTACGAGCAGTACTTC.